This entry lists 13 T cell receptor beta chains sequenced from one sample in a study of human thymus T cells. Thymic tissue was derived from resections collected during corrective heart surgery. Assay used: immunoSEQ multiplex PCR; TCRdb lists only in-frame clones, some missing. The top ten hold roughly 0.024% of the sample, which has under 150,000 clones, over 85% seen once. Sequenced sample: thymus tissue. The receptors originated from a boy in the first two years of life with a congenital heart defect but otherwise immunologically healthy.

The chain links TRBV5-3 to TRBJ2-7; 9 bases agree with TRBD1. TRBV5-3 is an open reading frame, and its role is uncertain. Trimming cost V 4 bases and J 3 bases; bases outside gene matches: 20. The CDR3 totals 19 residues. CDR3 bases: TGTGCCAGAAGCGCCGGTGGACAGGGGAACCCATTTGGGAGCTACGAGCAGTACTTC. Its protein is CARSAGGQGNPFGSYEQYF.

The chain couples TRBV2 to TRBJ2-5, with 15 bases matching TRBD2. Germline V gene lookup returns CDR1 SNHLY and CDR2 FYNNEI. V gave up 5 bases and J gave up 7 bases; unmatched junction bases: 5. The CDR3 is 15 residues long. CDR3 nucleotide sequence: TGTGCCAGCAGTAGGACTAGCGGGGGGGCCGGGACCCAGTACTTC. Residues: CASSRTSGGAGTQYF.

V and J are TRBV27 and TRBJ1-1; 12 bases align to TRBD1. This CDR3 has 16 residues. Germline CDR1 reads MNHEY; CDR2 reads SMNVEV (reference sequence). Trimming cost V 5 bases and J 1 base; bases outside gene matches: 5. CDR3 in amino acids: CASSMGQGAGNTEAFF. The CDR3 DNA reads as TGTGCCAGCAGTATGGGACAGGGGGCAGGGAACACTGAAGCTTTCTTT.

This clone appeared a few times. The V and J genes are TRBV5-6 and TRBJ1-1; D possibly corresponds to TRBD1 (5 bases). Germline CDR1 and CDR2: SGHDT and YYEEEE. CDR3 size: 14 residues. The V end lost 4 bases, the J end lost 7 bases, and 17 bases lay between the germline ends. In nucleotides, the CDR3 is TGTGCCAGCAGCCCCCGCAGGGTTTATGGTGAAGCTTTCTTT. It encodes CASSPRRVYGEAFF.

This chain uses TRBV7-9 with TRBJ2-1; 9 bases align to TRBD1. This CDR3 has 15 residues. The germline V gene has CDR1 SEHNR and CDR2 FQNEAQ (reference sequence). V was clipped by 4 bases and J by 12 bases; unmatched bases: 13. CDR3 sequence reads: CASSSGQGTVHPQFF. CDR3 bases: TGTGCCAGCAGCTCGGGACAGGGAACCGTCCACCCGCAGTTCTTC.

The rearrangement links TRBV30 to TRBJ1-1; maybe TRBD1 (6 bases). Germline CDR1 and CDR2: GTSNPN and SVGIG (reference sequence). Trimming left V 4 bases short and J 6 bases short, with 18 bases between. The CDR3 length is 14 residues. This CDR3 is CAWIRYRGASEAFF. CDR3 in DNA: TGTGCCTGGATCCGCTATCGGGGGGCGTCTGAAGCTTTCTTT. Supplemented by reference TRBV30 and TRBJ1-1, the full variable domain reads SQTIHQWPATLVQPVGSPLSLECTVEGTSNPNLYWYRQAAGRGLQLLFYSVGIGQISSEVPQNLSASRPQDRQFILSSKKLLLSDSGFYLCAWIRYRGASEAFFGQGTRLTVV.

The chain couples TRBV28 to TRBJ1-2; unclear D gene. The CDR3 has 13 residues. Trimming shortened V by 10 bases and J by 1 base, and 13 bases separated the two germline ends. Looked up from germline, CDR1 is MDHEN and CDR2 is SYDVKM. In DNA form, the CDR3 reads TGTGCCACTTACCGGTCACGTAACTATGGCTACACCTTC. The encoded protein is CATYRSRNYGYTF.

CDR3 protein: CAWSAGQGYEQYF. CDR3 bases: TGTGCCTGGAGCGCCGGACAGGGCTACGAGCAGTACTTC. The rearrangement uses TRBV30 and TRBJ2-7; 8 bases fit TRBD1. Germline assignment: CDR1 GTSNPN and CDR2 SVGIG (reference sequence). The CDR3 is made up of 13 amino acids. V was clipped by 3 bases and J by 3 bases; unmatched bases: 4.

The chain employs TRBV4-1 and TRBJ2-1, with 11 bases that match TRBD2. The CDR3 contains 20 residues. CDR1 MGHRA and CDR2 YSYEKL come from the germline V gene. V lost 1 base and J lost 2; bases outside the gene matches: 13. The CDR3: CASSQVGSSGGSKPYNEQFF. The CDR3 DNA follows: TGCGCCAGCAGCCAAGTAGGGTCTAGCGGGGGGTCAAAGCCCTACAATGAGCAGTTCTTC.

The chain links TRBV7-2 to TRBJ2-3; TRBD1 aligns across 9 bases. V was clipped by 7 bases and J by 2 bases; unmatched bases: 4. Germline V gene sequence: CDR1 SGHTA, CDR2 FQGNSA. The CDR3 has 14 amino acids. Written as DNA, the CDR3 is TGTGCCAGCATCAGACAGGGGGACACAGATACGCAGTATTTT. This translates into CASIRQGDTDTQYF.

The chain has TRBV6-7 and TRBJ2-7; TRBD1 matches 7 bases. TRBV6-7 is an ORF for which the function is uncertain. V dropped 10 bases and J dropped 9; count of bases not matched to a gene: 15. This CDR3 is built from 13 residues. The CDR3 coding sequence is TGTGCCAACGACAGGGCCCTTCTAAGTGGGCAGTACTTC. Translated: CANDRALLSGQYF.

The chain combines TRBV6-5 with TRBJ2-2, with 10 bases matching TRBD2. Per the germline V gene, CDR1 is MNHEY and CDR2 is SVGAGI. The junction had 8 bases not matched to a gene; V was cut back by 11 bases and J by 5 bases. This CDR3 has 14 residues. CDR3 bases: TGTGCCTCACACCTAGCGGGGGCGACCGGGGAGCTGTTTTTT. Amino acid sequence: CASHLAGATGELFF.

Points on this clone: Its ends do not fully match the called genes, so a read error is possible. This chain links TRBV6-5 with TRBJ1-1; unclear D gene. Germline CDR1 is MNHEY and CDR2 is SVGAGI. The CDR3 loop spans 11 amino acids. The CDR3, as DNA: TGTGCCAGCAGGTACTACACTGAAGCTTTCTTT. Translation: CASRYYTEAFF.